This TCR beta chain was recovered during a study of blood T cell repertoires in COVID-19. Study-wide context: Collection of acute and convalescent COVID-19 samples took place in the United States, Italy and Spain.

Germline loops: CDR1 SGHVS, CDR2 FQNEAQ. V lost 3 bases, J lost 3 bases, and 12 bases lay in between. The CDR3 spans 14 residues. Seattle's enrolled individuals joined amid active infection and were then monitored longitudinally. How the authors handled the data: Nucleated cell number was recorded as an estimate derived from reference gene primer amplification. The assay was immunoSEQ multiplex PCR, and TCRdb's table has in-frame clones only and misses some. For V, J and clone size, that table is used; D and trimming come from the DNA. Among about 480,000 clones listed, around 88% were seen once. Sequenced input: peripheral blood. The source is a woman aged 50 to 60 with COVID-19, enrolled during active disease. V gene TRBV7-8 combines with J gene TRBJ2-7; D uncertain. The CDR3 nucleotides read TGTGCCAGCAGCTTTCAGTCCTCAATCTACGAGCAGTACTTC. Amino acids: CASSFQSSIYEQYF. The full variable domain, completed using reference TRBV7-8 and TRBJ2-7, is GAGVSQSPRYKVAKRGQDVALRCDPISGHVSLFWYQQALGQGPEFLTYFQNEAQLDKSGLPSDRFFAERPEGSVSTLKIQRTQQEDSAVYLCASSFQSSIYEQYFGPGTRLTVT.